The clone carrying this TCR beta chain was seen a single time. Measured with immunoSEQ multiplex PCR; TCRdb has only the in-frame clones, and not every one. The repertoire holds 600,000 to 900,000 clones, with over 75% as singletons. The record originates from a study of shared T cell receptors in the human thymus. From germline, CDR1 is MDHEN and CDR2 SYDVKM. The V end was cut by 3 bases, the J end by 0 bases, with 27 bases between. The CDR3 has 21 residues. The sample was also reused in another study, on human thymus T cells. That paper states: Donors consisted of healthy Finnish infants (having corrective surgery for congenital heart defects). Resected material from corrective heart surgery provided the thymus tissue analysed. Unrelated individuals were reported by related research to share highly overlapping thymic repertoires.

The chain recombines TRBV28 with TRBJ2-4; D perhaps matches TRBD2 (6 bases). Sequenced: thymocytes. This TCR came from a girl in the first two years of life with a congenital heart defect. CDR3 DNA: TGTGCCAGCAGTTTTCAACTAAATAAGGTGCGGGGTCTTCTAGCCAAAAACATTCAGTACTTC. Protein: CASSFQLNKVRGLLAKNIQYF.